Below are 28 T cell receptor beta chains sequenced from a single sample in a study of cytotoxic CD8 clonotypes in ibrutinib-treated CLL. Profiling relied on immunoSEQ multiplex PCR, and the TCRdb table lists in-frame clones only, not all of them. The table records approximately 10,000 clones, around 80% of them present only once. The sample was PBMCs, taken at disease progression, from a patient treated with ibrutinib. The source is a human donor with chronic lymphocytic leukemia.

This clone is labeled large. This chain uses TRBV7-9 with TRBJ2-7, with a tentative D call TRBD1 (7 bases). The CDR3 is 14 amino acids. The V and J ends lost 5 bases and 6 bases respectively, with 17 bases between them. Germline lookup yields CDR1 SEHNR and CDR2 FQNEAQ (reference sequence). The DNA of the CDR3 is TGTGCCAGCAGCCGACAGGGTGGGACTCGCGAGCAGTACTTC. Encoded protein: CASSRQGGTREQYF. The full variable domain, in which reference TRBV7-9 and TRBJ2-7 provide the parts outside the CDR3, is DTGVSQNPRHKITKRGQNVTFRCDPISEHNRLYWYRQTLGQGPEFLTYFQNEAQLEKSRLLSDRFSAERPKGSFSTLEIQRTEQGDSAMYLCASSRQGGTREQYFGPGTRLTVT.

The chain joins TRBV10-1 to TRBJ2-2; 7 nucleotides agree with TRBD1. This CDR3 region has 16 residues. V trimming: 7 bases; J trimming: 4 bases; junction bases outside the gene matches: 12. Germline loops: CDR1 WNHNN, CDR2 SYGVQD (reference sequence). CDR3 loop: CASILKDRPSTGELFF. CDR3 coding DNA: TGCGCCAGCATACTAAAGGACAGGCCGAGCACCGGGGAGCTGTTTTTT.

J is TRBJ2-2 and V is TRBV9; the D gene is possibly TRBD1 (6 bases). The CDR3 consists of 16 residues. Trimming cost V 0 bases and J 6 bases, with 15 bases left between them. The V gene's germline CDR1 is SGDLS and CDR2 YYNGEE. The CDR3 DNA sequence: TGTGCCAGCAGCGTAGAGCTTGGACAGACCCCCGGGGAGCTGTTTTTT. This gives the protein CASSVELGQTPGELFF.

V gene TRBV9 combines with J gene TRBJ2-5, with TRBD2 matching over 9 bases. V dropped 0 bases and J dropped 2; count of bases not matched to a gene: 5. The germline CDR1 and CDR2 sequences are SGDLS and YYNGEE. The CDR3 runs 16 residues. This chain's CDR3 is CASSVDPSGTQETQYF. The DNA for the CDR3 is TGTGCCAGCAGCGTAGATCCTAGCGGGACTCAAGAGACCCAGTACTTC.

CDR3 in amino acids: CASSEAEWGRHEQFF. The CDR3 coding sequence is TGTGCCAGCAGTGAAGCAGAATGGGGGCGCCATGAGCAGTTCTTC. V and J are TRBV6-1 and TRBJ2-1; D possibly corresponds to TRBD1 (6 bases). Trimming shortened V by 0 bases and J by 8 bases, and 14 bases separated the two germline ends. The CDR3 sequence is 15 residues long. Germline-derived CDR1 and CDR2 are MNHNS and SASEGT.

This clone was seen only a few times. The chain joins TRBV6-4 to TRBJ2-1; the match to TRBD2 covers 10 bases. V lost 4 bases to trimming and J lost 8 bases; unmatched junction nucleotides: 2. CDR1 is MRHNA and CDR2 is SNTAGT in the germline V gene. The CDR3 totals 13 residues. CDR3 amino acids: CASSVGTSDEQFF. The CDR3 DNA reads TGTGCCAGCAGTGTCGGGACTAGCGATGAGCAGTTCTTC.

This rearrangement joins TRBV30 to TRBJ2-5, with D unclear. The CDR3 totals 13 residues. Germline assignment: CDR1 GTSNPN and CDR2 SVGIG (reference sequence). The V gene lost 0 bases and the J gene lost 1 base, with 6 bases spanning the gap. CDR3 region: CAWSVFSQETQYF. Here the CDR3 DNA reads TGTGCCTGGAGTGTATTCAGCCAAGAGACCCAGTACTTC.

J is TRBJ2-7 and V is TRBV7-2; TRBD2 agrees at 7 bases. CDR3 size: 14 residues. The trim removed 7 bases at V and 2 bases at J, leaving 8 bases unmatched. Germline CDR1 SGHTA, CDR2 FQGNSA. This CDR3 is CASTPAGTAYEQYF. The CDR3 nucleotides read TGTGCCAGCACCCCAGCGGGAACGGCCTACGAGCAGTACTTC.

V is TRBV4-1 and J is TRBJ2-1, with 15 bases that match TRBD2. J gave up 3 bases and V 7 bases, and 10 bases lay outside the gene matches. This CDR3 spans 18 amino acids. Germline V gives CDR1 MGHRA, CDR2 YSYEKL. DNA of the CDR3: TGCGCCAGCAACCCGGGACTAGCGGGAGGTCCGCGCTACAATGAGCAGTTCTTC. This codes for CASNPGLAGGPRYNEQFF.

The chain's CDR3 is CASSYSNSANTGELFF. The CDR3 coding sequence is TGTGCCAGCAGTTACTCGAATAGCGCAAACACCGGGGAGCTGTTTTTT. The rearrangement uses TRBV6-5 and TRBJ2-2, with D possibly being TRBD2 (5 bases). V was cut by 0 bases and J by 2 bases, with 10 bases left in between. The CDR3 runs 16 residues. CDR1 is MNHEY and CDR2 is SVGAGI in the germline V gene.

This clone appeared a single time. The chain combines TRBV28 with TRBJ1-2; D may be TRBD1 (6 bases). The V end was cut by 6 bases, the J end by 0 bases, with 17 bases between. CDR1 and CDR2 from the germline V gene are MDHEN and SYDVKM. CDR3 length: 16 amino acids. The CDR3 here is CASSVDRISANYGYTF. In DNA form, the CDR3 reads TGTGCCAGCAGCGTCGACAGGATCTCAGCTAACTATGGCTACACCTTC.

The V gene is TRBV19, the J gene TRBJ1-5; D is unclear. Germline V CDR1 and CDR2: LNHDA, SQIVND (reference sequence). Trimming left V 3 bases short and J 2 bases short, with 14 bases between. This CDR3 has 16 amino acids. CDR3 bases: TGTGCCAGTAGTATTCCGGCCCTACGGGGCAATCAGCCCCAGCATTTT. Translated, it gives CASSIPALRGNQPQHF. Supplemented by reference TRBV19 and TRBJ1-5, the full variable domain reads DGGITQSPKYLFRKEGQNVTLSCEQNLNHDAMYWYRQDPGQGLRLIYYSQIVNDFQKGDIAEGYSVSREKKESFPLTVTSAQKNPTAFYLCASSIPALRGNQPQHFGDGTRLSIL.

The gene calls are TRBV13 and TRBJ2-7, with D perhaps TRBD2 (5 bases). Germline V gene sequence: CDR1 PRHDT, CDR2 FYEKMQ (reference sequence). The CDR3 spans 16 residues. Between the trimmed V and J ends, which lost 5 bases and 2 bases, there was a span of 19 bases. CDR3 nucleotide sequence: TGTGCCAGCAGCCTCCGACCAGCGGTAGGGACCTACGAGCAGTACTTC. Its protein product is CASSLRPAVGTYEQYF.

The chain recombines TRBV30 with TRBJ2-6; D may be TRBD1 (6 bases). Germline loops: CDR1 GTSNPN, CDR2 SVGIG (reference sequence). The CDR3 length is 17 residues. The germline V and J ends were trimmed by 4 bases and 0 bases, with 16 bases remaining between them. Here the CDR3 DNA reads TGTGCCTGGATACCGGGACAAGGACTCTCTGGGGCCAACGTCCTGACTTTC. This gives the protein CAWIPGQGLSGANVLTF.

In nucleotides, the CDR3 is TGTGCCAGCAGTTATGCGACTAGCGGGAGATTCGAGCAGTACTTC. It translates to CASSYATSGRFEQYF. The V and J genes are TRBV6-5 and TRBJ2-7; 12 bases are a match to TRBD2. The CDR3 spans 15 residues. V dropped 3 bases and J dropped 6; count of bases not matched to a gene: 6. CDR1 MNHEY and CDR2 SVGAGI come from the germline V gene.

The V and J genes are TRBV7-3 and TRBJ1-4, with 8 bases lining up with TRBD1. Germline V gene data show CDR1 as SGHTA and CDR2 as FQGTGA. CDR3 size: 15 residues. With V trimmed by 3 bases and J by 7 bases, 7 bases remained unmatched. CDR3 nucleotides: TGTGCCAGCAGCTTCGACAGGGGCGCAATTGAAAAACTGTTTTTT. Its protein is CASSFDRGAIEKLFF.

This clone showed up just once. The chain's CDR3 is CARSFSYEQYF. CDR3 in DNA: TGTGCCAGAAGCTTCTCCTACGAGCAGTACTTC. The rearrangement links TRBV5-3 to TRBJ2-7; D gene ambiguous. TRBV5-3 counts as an open reading frame of uncertain function. Trimming shortened V by 2 bases and J by 0 bases, and 0 bases separated the two germline ends. The CDR3 length is 11 residues.

The rearrangement uses TRBV28 and TRBJ2-7; D gene unclear. The CDR3 is 10 amino acids. V lost 8 bases to trimming and J lost 0 bases, with 2 bases between them. Germline CDR1 and CDR2: MDHEN and SYDVKM. This CDR3 is CASGSYEQYF. CDR3 DNA: TGTGCCAGCGGCTCCTACGAGCAGTACTTC.

This chain joins TRBV6-5 and TRBJ1-5, with D possibly being TRBD1 (5 bases). From germline, CDR1 is MNHEY and CDR2 SVGAGI. V lost 6 bases and J lost 1, with 13 bases in between. This CDR3 is 15 amino acids long. Here the CDR3 DNA reads TGTGCCAGCAGCCGCCGTGAGGGGAGCAATCAGCCCCAGCATTTT. It specifies CASSRREGSNQPQHF.

The chain combines TRBV14 with TRBJ1-4; unclear D gene. The CDR3 is 17 residues long. The germline gives CDR1 SGHDN, CDR2 FVKESK. The V and J ends lost 1 base and 4 bases respectively, with 16 bases between them. The CDR3 reads CASSQARASTYNEKLFF. CDR3 sequence (DNA): TGTGCCAGCAGCCAAGCTAGAGCCAGCACTTATAATGAAAAACTGTTTTTT.

The chain couples TRBV5-4 to TRBJ2-7, with TRBD1 identical over 9 bases. The CDR3 spans 13 residues. Germline CDR1 and CDR2: SGHNT and YYREEE (reference sequence). J lost 5 bases, V lost 4 bases, and 4 bases had no gene match. CDR3 nucleotides: TGTGCCAGCAGCGGCCGGGACAGGGACGAGCAGTACTTC. Translated: CASSGRDRDEQYF.

The chain has TRBV28 and TRBJ1-2, with a tentative D call TRBD1 (5 bases). Germline V lookup: CDR1 MDHEN, CDR2 SYDVKM. V lost 5 bases, J lost 4 bases, and 8 bases lay in between. The CDR3 totals 12 residues. CDR3 DNA: TGTGCCAGCAGTGGGGCTACCTATGGCTACACCTTC. Translation: CASSGATYGYTF.

CDR3 sequence (DNA): TGTGCCAGCAGCTCCCAGACTAGTAGTGATACGCAGTATTTT. This sequence encodes CASSSQTSSDTQYF. The genes are TRBV9 and TRBJ2-3; possibly TRBD2 for D (6 bases). Per the germline V gene, CDR1 is SGDLS and CDR2 is YYNGEE. Trimming shortened V by 4 bases and J by 6 bases, and 15 bases separated the two germline ends. The CDR3 is 14 residues long.

The chain combines TRBV19 with TRBJ2-2; tentatively, D is TRBD1 (5 bases). Trimming shortened V by 7 bases and J by 1 base, and 10 bases separated the two germline ends. The CDR3 contains 14 residues. The germline CDR1 and CDR2 sequences are LNHDA and SQIVND (reference sequence). The chain's CDR3 is CASKTTGNTGELFF. The CDR3 coding sequence is TGTGCCAGTAAAACCACAGGGAACACCGGGGAGCTGTTTTTT.

The chain uses TRBV2 and TRBJ2-5, with D perhaps matching TRBD2 (6 bases). Trimming removed 4 bases at V and 5 bases at J, with 14 bases between. The length of the CDR3 is 14 residues. Germline V lookup: CDR1 SNHLY, CDR2 FYNNEI. CDR3: CASSGGALAETQYF. The DNA for the CDR3 is TGTGCCAGCAGTGGTGGAGCGCTAGCGGAGACCCAGTACTTC.

CDR3 in DNA: TGTGCCAGCAGAAAAGCGGGGTCCTACGAGCAGTACTTC. It specifies CASRKAGSYEQYF. The chain is built from TRBV6-5 and TRBJ2-7, with TRBD2 identical over 7 bases. Trimming took 6 bases from V and 1 from J; bases not matched to a gene: 3. The CDR3 is 13 residues long. Germline CDR1 and CDR2: MNHEY and SVGAGI.

The chain links TRBV27 to TRBJ2-6, with D hard to call. The CDR3 is 15 amino acids. Trimming pared 0 bases from V and 0 bases from J, leaving 3 bases between. Germline V gene sequence: CDR1 MNHEY, CDR2 SMNVEV (reference sequence). The CDR3 sequence is CASSLSGSGANVLTF. DNA of the CDR3: TGTGCCAGCAGTTTATCAGGCTCTGGGGCCAACGTCCTGACTTTC.

The chain employs TRBV5-1 and TRBJ2-7; TRBD1 matches at 8 bases. CDR3 length: 15 amino acids. The J segment lost 5 bases and the V segment lost 4 bases, leaving 11 bases of the junction unmatched. CDR1 SGHRS and CDR2 YFSETQ come from the germline V gene. The DNA for the CDR3 is TGCGCCAGCAGCCGCGTTGGACAGGGACTTGACGAGCAGTACTTC. As protein: CASSRVGQGLDEQYF. Full variable domain (remainder filled in from reference TRBV5-1 and TRBJ2-7): KAGVTQTPRYLIKTRGQQVTLSCSPISGHRSVSWYQQTPGQGLQFLFEYFSETQRNKGNFPGRFSGRQFSNSRSEMNVSTLELGDSALYLCASSRVGQGLDEQYFGPGTRLTVT.